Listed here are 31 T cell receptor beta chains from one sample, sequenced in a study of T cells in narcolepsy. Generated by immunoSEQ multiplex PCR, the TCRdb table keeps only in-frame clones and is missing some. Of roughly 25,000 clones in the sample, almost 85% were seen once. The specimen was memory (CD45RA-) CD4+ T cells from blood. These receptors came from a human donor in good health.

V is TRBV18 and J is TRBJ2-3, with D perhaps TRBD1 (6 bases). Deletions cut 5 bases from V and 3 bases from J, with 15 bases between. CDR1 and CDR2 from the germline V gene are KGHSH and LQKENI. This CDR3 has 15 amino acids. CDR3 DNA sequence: TGTGCCAGCTCATCCGTCAGGGGCGGAACAGATACGCAGTATTTT. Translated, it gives CASSSVRGGTDTQYF.

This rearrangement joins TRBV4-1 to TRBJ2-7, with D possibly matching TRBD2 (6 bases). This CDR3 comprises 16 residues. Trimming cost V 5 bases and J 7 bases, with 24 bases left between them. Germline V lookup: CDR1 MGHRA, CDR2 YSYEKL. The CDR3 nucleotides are TGCGCCAGCAGCGGGGCCGGAAGGCAGACCGGGGGAGAGCAGTACTTC. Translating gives CASSGAGRQTGGEQYF.

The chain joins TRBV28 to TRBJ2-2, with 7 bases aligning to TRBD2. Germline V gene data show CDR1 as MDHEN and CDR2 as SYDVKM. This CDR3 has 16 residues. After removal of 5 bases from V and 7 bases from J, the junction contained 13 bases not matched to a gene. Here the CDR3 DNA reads TGTGCCAGCAGTCCCTGGACGGGAGGATCGTTCGGGGAGCTGTTTTTT. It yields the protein CASSPWTGGSFGELFF.

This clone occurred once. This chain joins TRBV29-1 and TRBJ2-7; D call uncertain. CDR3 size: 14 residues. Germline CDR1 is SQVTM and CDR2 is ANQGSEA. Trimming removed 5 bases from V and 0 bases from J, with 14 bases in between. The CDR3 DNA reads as TGCAGCGTTTCTGGGCAGTCGAGCTCCTACGAGCAGTACTTC. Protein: CSVSGQSSSYEQYF.

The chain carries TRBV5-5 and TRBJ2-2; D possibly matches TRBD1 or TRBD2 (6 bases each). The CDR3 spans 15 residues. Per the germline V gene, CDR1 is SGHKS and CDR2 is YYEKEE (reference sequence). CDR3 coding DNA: TGTGCGAGCCAAGGGGGGCCGGGTGTCACCGGGGAGCTGTTTTTT. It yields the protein CASQGGPGVTGELFF.

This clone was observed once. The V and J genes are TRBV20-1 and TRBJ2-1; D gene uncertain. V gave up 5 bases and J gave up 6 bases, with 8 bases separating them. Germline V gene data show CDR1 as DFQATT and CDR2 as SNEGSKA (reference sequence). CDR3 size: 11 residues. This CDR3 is CSAPKGNEQFF. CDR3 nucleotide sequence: TGCAGTGCTCCAAAGGGCAATGAGCAGTTCTTC.

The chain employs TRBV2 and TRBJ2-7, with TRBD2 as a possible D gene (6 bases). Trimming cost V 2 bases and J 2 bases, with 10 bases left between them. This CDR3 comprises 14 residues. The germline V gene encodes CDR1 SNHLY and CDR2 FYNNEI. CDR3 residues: CASSEPLAAYEQYF. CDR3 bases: TGTGCCAGCAGTGAACCACTAGCCGCCTACGAGCAGTACTTC.

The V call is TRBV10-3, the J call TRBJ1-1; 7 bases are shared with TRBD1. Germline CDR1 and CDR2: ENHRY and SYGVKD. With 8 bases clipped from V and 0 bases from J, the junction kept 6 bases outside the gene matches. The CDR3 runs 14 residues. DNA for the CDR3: TGTGCCATCGCGGACAGGACCATGAACACTGAAGCTTTCTTT. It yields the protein CAIADRTMNTEAFF.

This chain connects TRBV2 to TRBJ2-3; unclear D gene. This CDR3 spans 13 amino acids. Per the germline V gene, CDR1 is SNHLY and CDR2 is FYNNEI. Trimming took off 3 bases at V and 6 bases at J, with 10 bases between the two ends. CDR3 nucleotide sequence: TGTGCCAGCAGTGAGAAGAGCTTGGATACGCAGTATTTT. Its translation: CASSEKSLDTQYF.

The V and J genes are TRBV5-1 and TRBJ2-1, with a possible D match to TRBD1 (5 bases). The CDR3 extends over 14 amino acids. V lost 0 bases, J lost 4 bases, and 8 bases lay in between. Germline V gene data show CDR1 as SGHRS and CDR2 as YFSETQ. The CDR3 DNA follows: TGCGCCAGCAGCTTGGATGGACAATACAATGAGCAGTTCTTC. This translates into CASSLDGQYNEQFF.

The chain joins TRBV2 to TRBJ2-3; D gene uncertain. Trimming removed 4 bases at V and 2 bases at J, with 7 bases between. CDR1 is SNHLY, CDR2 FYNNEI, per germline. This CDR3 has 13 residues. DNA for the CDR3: TGTGCCAGCAGTGTTGGCCTCACAGATACGCAGTATTTT. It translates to CASSVGLTDTQYF.

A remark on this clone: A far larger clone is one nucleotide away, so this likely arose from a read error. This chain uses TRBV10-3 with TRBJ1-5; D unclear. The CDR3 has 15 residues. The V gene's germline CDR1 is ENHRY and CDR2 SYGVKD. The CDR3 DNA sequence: TGTGCCATCAGTGTCGGAGAATACAGCAATCAGCCCAAGCATTTT. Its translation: CAISVGEYSNQPKHF.

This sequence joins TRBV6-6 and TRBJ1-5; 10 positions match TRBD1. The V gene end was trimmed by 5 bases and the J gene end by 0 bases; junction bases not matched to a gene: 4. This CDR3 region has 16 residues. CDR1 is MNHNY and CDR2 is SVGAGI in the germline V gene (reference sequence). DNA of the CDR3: TGTGCCAGCAGTCGCGGGACAGGGGATAGCAATCAGCCCCAGCATTTT. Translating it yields CASSRGTGDSNQPQHF.

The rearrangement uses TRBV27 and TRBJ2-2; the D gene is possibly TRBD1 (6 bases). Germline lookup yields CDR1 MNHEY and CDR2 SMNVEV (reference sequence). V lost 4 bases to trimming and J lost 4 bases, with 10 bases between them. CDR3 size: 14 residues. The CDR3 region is CASSSQGFTGELFF. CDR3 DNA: TGTGCCAGCAGTTCACAGGGATTCACCGGGGAGCTGTTTTTT.

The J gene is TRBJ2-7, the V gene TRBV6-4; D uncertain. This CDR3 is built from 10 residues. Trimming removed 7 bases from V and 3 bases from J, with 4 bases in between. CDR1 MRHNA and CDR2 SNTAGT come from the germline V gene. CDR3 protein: CASILYEQYF. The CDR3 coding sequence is TGTGCCAGCATACTCTACGAGCAGTACTTC.

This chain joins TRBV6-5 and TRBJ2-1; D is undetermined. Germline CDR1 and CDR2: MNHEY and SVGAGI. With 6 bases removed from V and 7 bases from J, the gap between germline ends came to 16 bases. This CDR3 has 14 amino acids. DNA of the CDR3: TGTGCCAGCAGCCTAGGGCTAGGCTCGAATGAGCAGTTCTTC. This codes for CASSLGLGSNEQFF.

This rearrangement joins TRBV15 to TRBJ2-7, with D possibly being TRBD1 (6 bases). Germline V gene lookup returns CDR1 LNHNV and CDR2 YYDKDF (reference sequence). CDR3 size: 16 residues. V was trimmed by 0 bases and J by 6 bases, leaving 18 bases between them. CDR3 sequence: CATSRDIGQFVSEQYF. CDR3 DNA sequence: TGTGCCACCAGCAGAGATATCGGACAGTTCGTATCCGAGCAGTACTTC.

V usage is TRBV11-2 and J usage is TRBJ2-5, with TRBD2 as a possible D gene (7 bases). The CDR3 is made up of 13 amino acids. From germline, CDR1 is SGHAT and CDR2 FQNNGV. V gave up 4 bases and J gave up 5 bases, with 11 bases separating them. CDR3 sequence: CASSSGRGETQYF. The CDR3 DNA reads TGTGCCAGCAGCTCTGGGAGGGGGGAGACCCAGTACTTC.

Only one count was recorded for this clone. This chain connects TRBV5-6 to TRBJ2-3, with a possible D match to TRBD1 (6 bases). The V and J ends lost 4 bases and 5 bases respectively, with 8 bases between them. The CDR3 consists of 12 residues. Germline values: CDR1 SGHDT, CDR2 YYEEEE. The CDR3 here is CASSPRGDTQYF. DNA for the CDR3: TGTGCCAGCAGCCCCAGGGGAGATACGCAGTATTTT.

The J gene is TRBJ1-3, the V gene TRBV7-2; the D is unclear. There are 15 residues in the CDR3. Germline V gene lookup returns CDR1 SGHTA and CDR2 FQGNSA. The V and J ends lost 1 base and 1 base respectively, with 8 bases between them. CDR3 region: CASSLGGFSGNTIYF. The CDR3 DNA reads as TGTGCCAGCAGCTTAGGTGGCTTTTCTGGAAACACCATATATTTT.

The CDR3: CASSPRGTEAFF. The CDR3 DNA reads TGTGCCAGCAGTCCTCGAGGGACCGAAGCTTTCTTT. V and J are TRBV28 and TRBJ1-1; TRBD1 is a possible D gene (5 bases). Trimming took 5 bases from V and 8 from J, leaving 12 bases between them. CDR1 is MDHEN and CDR2 is SYDVKM in the germline V gene. The CDR3 has 12 amino acids.

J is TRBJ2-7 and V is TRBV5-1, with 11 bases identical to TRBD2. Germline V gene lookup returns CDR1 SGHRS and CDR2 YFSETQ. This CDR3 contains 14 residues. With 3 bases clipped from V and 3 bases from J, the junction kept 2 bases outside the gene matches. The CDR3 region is CASSSGTSGYEQYF. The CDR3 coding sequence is TGCGCCAGCAGCTCCGGGACTAGCGGCTACGAGCAGTACTTC.

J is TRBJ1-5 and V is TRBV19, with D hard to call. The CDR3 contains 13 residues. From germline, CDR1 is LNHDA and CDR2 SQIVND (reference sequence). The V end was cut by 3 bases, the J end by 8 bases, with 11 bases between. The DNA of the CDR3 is TGTGCCAGTAGTATTGTGGACGGGGAGCCCCAGCATTTT. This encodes CASSIVDGEPQHF. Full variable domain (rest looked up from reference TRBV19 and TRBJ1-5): DGGITQSPKYLFRKEGQNVTLSCEQNLNHDAMYWYRQDPGQGLRLIYYSQIVNDFQKGDIAEGYSVSREKKESFPLTVTSAQKNPTAFYLCASSIVDGEPQHFGDGTRLSIL.

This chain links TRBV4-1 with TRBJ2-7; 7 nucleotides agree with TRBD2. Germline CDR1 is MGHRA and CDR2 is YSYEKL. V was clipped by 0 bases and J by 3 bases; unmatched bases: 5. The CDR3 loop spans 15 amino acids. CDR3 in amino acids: CASSQEGTTIYEQYF. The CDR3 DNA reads TGCGCCAGCAGCCAAGAAGGGACTACCATCTACGAGCAGTACTTC.

CDR3 loop: CSGGSYNEQFF. The CDR3 coding sequence is TGCAGTGGGGGCTCCTACAATGAGCAGTTCTTC. The chain recombines TRBV20-1 with TRBJ2-1; D call uncertain. This CDR3 comprises 11 residues. Germline CDR1 DFQATT, CDR2 SNEGSKA (reference sequence). V lost 7 bases and J 0 bases, leaving 4 bases between the germline ends.

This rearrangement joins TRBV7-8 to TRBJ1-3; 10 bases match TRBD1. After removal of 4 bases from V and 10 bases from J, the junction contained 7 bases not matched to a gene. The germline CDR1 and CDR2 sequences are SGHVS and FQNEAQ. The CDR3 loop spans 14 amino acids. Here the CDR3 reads CASSSPGQGFTIYF. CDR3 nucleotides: TGTGCCAGCAGCTCGCCGGGACAGGGGTTTACCATATATTTT. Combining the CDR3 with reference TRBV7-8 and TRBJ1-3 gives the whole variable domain GAGVSQSPRYKVAKRGQDVALRCDPISGHVSLFWYQQALGQGPEFLTYFQNEAQLDKSGLPSDRFFAERPEGSVSTLKIQRTQQEDSAVYLCASSSPGQGFTIYFGEGSWLTVV.

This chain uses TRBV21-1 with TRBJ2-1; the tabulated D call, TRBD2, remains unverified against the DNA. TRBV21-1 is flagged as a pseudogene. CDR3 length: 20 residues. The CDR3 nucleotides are TGTGCCAGCAGCAAAGTGAAAGCGGGAGTTGTAAGAAGGGGGTACAATGAGCAGTTCTTC. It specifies CASSKVKAGVVRRGYNEQFF.

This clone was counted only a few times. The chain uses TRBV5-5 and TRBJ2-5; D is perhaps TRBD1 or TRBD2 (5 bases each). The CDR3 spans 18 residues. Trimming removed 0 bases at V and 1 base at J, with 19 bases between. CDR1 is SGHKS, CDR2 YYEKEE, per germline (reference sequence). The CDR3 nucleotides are TGTGCCAGCAGCTTGGAGGGGACGTCGAGTTGGCCCCAAGAGACCCAGTACTTC. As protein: CASSLEGTSSWPQETQYF. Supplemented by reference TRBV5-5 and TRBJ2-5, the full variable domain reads DAGVTQSPTHLIKTRGQQVTLRCSPISGHKSVSWYQQVLGQGPQFIFQYYEKEERGRGNFPDRFSARQFPNYSSELNVNALLLGDSALYLCASSLEGTSSWPQETQYFGPGTRLLVL.

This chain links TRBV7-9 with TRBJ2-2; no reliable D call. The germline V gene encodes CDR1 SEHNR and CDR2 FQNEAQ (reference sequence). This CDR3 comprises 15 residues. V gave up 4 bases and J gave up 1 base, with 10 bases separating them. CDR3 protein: CASSSPTRNTGELFF. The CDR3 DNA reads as TGTGCCAGCAGCTCACCCACCAGGAACACCGGGGAGCTGTTTTTT.

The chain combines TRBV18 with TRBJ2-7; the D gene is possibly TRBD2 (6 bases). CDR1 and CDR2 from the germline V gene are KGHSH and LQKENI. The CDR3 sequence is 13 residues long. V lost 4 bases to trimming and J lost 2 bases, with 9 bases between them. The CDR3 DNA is TGTGCCAGCTCACTTTTAGCGGCCTACGAGCAGTACTTC. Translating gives CASSLLAAYEQYF.

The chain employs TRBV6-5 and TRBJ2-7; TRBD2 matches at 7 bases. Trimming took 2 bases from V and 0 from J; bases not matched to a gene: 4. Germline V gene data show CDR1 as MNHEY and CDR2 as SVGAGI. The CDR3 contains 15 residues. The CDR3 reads CASSYRRESSYEQYF. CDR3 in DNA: TGTGCCAGCAGTTACAGGCGGGAGAGCTCCTACGAGCAGTACTTC.